The source of this T cell receptor (beta chain) is a study of graft-versus-host responses after intestinal transplantation. Profiled with immunoSEQ multiplex PCR; TCRdb holds only in-frame clones, not every one. This table has about 19,000 clones, about 40% appearing once. The CDR3 has 10 residues. Germline V gene lookup returns CDR1 DFQATT and CDR2 SNEGSKA (reference sequence). V shed 0 bases and J shed 4 bases, with 0 bases lying between them. This clone was seen a handful of times. The same CDR3 arises from other DNA sequences in this sample as well. The TCR was taken from a human patient who was an organ donor for intestinal transplantation. Material: alloreactive CD4+ T cells from a mixed lymphocyte reaction culture, obtained before transplantation. Specified subset: CFSE-low proliferating T cells sorted from roughly 6-day pre-transplant mixed lymphocyte reaction (GvH or HvG direction). The chain is built from TRBV20-1 and TRBJ2-5; D ambiguous. The DNA for the CDR3 is TGCAGTGCTAGAGAAGAGACCCAGTACTTC. Encoded protein: CSAREETQYF.